Below are 31 T cell receptor beta chains sequenced from a single sample in a study of T cell changes during pregnancy in multiple sclerosis. TCRdb's table, derived via immunoSEQ multiplex PCR, lists solely in-frame clones and lacks some. The sample holds roughly 89,000 clones; 90% to 95% are singletons and the top ten take roughly 4.5%. This specimen was peripheral blood, taken in the first trimester of pregnancy. These receptors originate from a female donor with multiple sclerosis, enrolled in a pregnancy study.

The chain couples TRBV4-1 to TRBJ2-1; tentative D call: TRBD2 (5 bases). V was pared by 0 bases and J by 2 bases, with 14 bases between. The germline V gene has CDR1 MGHRA and CDR2 YSYEKL. The CDR3 consists of 17 residues. DNA for the CDR3: TGCGCCAGCAGCCAAGACATAGAACTAGGCCCCTACAATGAGCAGTTCTTC. This translates into CASSQDIELGPYNEQFF.

A few counts support this clone. The chain has TRBV2 and TRBJ1-5, with a tentative D call TRBD1 (5 bases). In germline, CDR1 is SNHLY, CDR2 FYNNEI. The CDR3 spans 12 residues. With 6 bases removed from V and 13 bases from J, the gap between germline ends came to 16 bases. The CDR3 is CASSVPPGWQHF. The CDR3 DNA reads as TGTGCCAGCAGCGTACCTCCAGGGTGGCAGCATTTT. The full variable domain, with the rest looked up from reference TRBV2 and TRBJ1-5, is EPEVTQTPSHQVTQMGQEVILRCVPISNHLYFYWYRQILGQKVEFLVSFYNNEISEKSEIFDDQFSVERPDGSNFTLKIRSTKLEDSAMYFCASSVPPGWQHFGDGTRLSIL.

The chain couples TRBV9 to TRBJ2-1; D is possibly TRBD1 (5 bases). Trimming removed 4 bases at V and 7 bases at J, with 18 bases between. This CDR3 has 15 amino acids. Germline V gene data show CDR1 as SGDLS and CDR2 as YYNGEE. CDR3 loop: CASSPPQGLGNEQFF. CDR3 nucleotides: TGTGCCAGCAGCCCCCCCCAGGGTCTAGGGAATGAGCAGTTCTTC.

This chain links TRBV10-3 with TRBJ2-5, with TRBD2 identical over 10 bases. The ends lost 1 base at V and 5 bases at J; junction bases unmatched: 19. Germline lookup yields CDR1 ENHRY and CDR2 SYGVKD. The CDR3 runs to 20 residues. Here the CDR3 reads CAISEWADRPSSGGQETQYF. The CDR3 coding sequence is TGTGCCATCAGTGAGTGGGCGGATCGGCCGTCTAGCGGGGGTCAGGAGACCCAGTACTTC.

This clone was seen just once. The chain couples TRBV29-1 to TRBJ2-7; tentative D call: TRBD1 (5 bases). This CDR3 is built from 15 residues. Germline loops: CDR1 SQVTM, CDR2 ANQGSEA. Trimming removed 5 bases at V and 0 bases at J, with 17 bases between. DNA for the CDR3: TGCAGCGTTCTCCGGACCCATAGGGGCTCCTACGAGCAGTACTTC. Protein sequence: CSVLRTHRGSYEQYF.

The rearrangement links TRBV2 to TRBJ1-4; a possible D gene is TRBD1 (6 bases). Per germline, CDR1 SNHLY and CDR2 FYNNEI. V was trimmed by 8 bases and J by 2 bases, leaving 9 bases between them. The CDR3 is 13 amino acids. CDR3 residues: CASRGGTNEKLFF. As DNA, the CDR3 is TGTGCCAGCCGTGGGGGCACTAATGAAAAACTGTTTTTT.

V usage is TRBV5-1 and J usage is TRBJ1-1, with TRBD1 matching over 7 bases. CDR1 SGHRS and CDR2 YFSETQ come from the germline V gene. The V segment lost 3 bases and the J segment 6 bases; nucleotides outside the gene matches: 11. This CDR3 comprises 15 residues. CDR3 nucleotides: TGCGCCAGCAGCTGGGGCGACAGGGATCACGCTGAAGCTTTCTTT. This sequence encodes CASSWGDRDHAEAFF.

This clone turned up a few times. J is TRBJ1-2 and V is TRBV27; D might be TRBD1 (5 bases). Germline-derived CDR1 and CDR2 are MNHEY and SMNVEV (reference sequence). Trimming stripped 5 bases from V and 7 bases from J, with 11 bases between. This CDR3 has 12 amino acids. CDR3 nucleotide sequence: TGTGCCAGCAGTCCTGACAGTGGTGGCTACACCTTC. It specifies CASSPDSGGYTF.

The chain combines TRBV5-4 with TRBJ2-1, with a tentative D call TRBD2 (7 bases). This CDR3 has 15 amino acids. V was shortened by 0 bases and J by 4 bases, with 11 bases between the two germline ends. The germline V gene has CDR1 SGHNT and CDR2 YYREEE (reference sequence). DNA for the CDR3: TGTGCCAGCAGCTTGGTAGGGGGGGGGTACAATGAGCAGTTCTTC. Translated: CASSLVGGGYNEQFF.

The chain carries TRBV6-6 and TRBJ2-3, with 7 bases that match TRBD1. Germline V gene sequence: CDR1 MNHNY, CDR2 SVGAGI (reference sequence). This CDR3 is 16 amino acids long. V shed 6 bases, J shed 5 bases, and the junction held 14 bases outside the gene matches. In DNA, the CDR3 is TGTGCCAGCAGACCCAGGGACAGAATCCTTCGAGATACGCAGTATTTT. This sequence encodes CASRPRDRILRDTQYF.

The chain joins TRBV14 to TRBJ1-1; D gene unclear. CDR3 size: 14 residues. With 6 bases removed from V and 2 bases from J, the gap between germline ends came to 13 bases. Germline loops: CDR1 SGHDN, CDR2 FVKESK. This chain's CDR3 is CASRLTRSNTEAFF. For the CDR3, the DNA is TGTGCCAGCAGATTGACACGCTCCAACACTGAAGCTTTCTTT.

This clone was counted a single time. The genes are TRBV20-1 and TRBJ2-4; D call uncertain. Germline V gene lookup returns CDR1 DFQATT and CDR2 SNEGSKA (reference sequence). V was trimmed by 4 bases and J by 8 bases, leaving 6 bases between them. This CDR3 comprises 10 residues. CDR3 protein: CSATLDIQYF. The CDR3 DNA reads as TGCAGTGCTACACTTGACATTCAGTACTTC.

This chain uses TRBV6-1 with TRBJ2-3; 8 bases match TRBD2. The germline V gene encodes CDR1 MNHNS and CDR2 SASEGT. The CDR3 runs to 14 residues. With V trimmed by 3 bases and J by 8 bases, 7 bases remained unmatched. The CDR3, as DNA: TGTGCCAGCAGTGAGGTAGCGGGACAAAGTACGCAGTATTTT. It encodes CASSEVAGQSTQYF.

This chain connects TRBV4-2 to TRBJ2-3, with D tentatively TRBD2 (5 bases). This CDR3 is 15 amino acids long. The germline V gene encodes CDR1 LGHNA and CDR2 YNFKEQ. Trimming pared 4 bases from V and 4 bases from J, leaving 15 bases between. For the CDR3, the DNA is TGTGCCAGCAGCCCTACGGCGGGCCAGGCAGATACGCAGTATTTT. Protein sequence: CASSPTAGQADTQYF.

The CDR3 region is CASPGGGWANVLTF. The CDR3 DNA is TGTGCCAGTCCCGGGGGGGGCTGGGCCAACGTCCTGACTTTC. This chain connects TRBV7-9 to TRBJ2-6, with 8 bases aligning to TRBD2. The CDR3 runs to 14 residues. The trim removed 9 bases at V and 5 bases at J, leaving 6 bases unmatched. Looked up from germline, CDR1 is SEHNR and CDR2 is FQNEAQ (reference sequence).

The J gene is TRBJ1-1, the V gene TRBV27; D is uncertain. Per the germline V gene, CDR1 is MNHEY and CDR2 is SMNVEV (reference sequence). CDR3 length equals 13 residues. V was clipped by 8 bases and J by 0 bases, with 10 bases between them. CDR3 DNA sequence: TGTGCCAGCTCCGGGATGATGAACACTGAAGCTTTCTTT. It yields the protein CASSGMMNTEAFF.

This clone has just one count. The V gene is TRBV27, the J gene TRBJ2-1; the match to TRBD2 covers 10 bases. The junction had 5 bases not matched to a gene; V was cut back by 5 bases and J by 4 bases. Germline V gene data show CDR1 as MNHEY and CDR2 as SMNVEV (reference sequence). The CDR3 covers 15 residues. The CDR3 spells CASSTLAGRYNEQFF. The CDR3 nucleotides are TGTGCCAGCAGTACACTAGCGGGGCGGTACAATGAGCAGTTCTTC.

The genes are TRBV7-9 and TRBJ2-7, with 12 nucleotides matching TRBD1. V lost 4 bases, J lost 6 bases, and 7 bases stayed unmatched. Germline V gene data show CDR1 as SEHNR and CDR2 as FQNEAQ (reference sequence). The CDR3 is 15 residues long. The CDR3 reads CASSSGGTGGSEQYF. CDR3 in DNA: TGTGCCAGCAGCTCCGGGGGGACAGGGGGCTCCGAGCAGTACTTC.

The V and J genes are TRBV15 and TRBJ1-1; a weak D match, TRBD1 (5 bases). V lost 0 bases and J lost 7, with 12 bases in between. Germline V gene sequence: CDR1 LNHNV, CDR2 YYDKDF (reference sequence). The CDR3 contains 14 residues. CDR3 in amino acids: CATSRDPGRDEAFF. DNA for the CDR3: TGTGCCACCAGCAGAGATCCTGGCAGGGATGAAGCTTTCTTT.

The chain carries TRBV30 and TRBJ2-7, with D possibly being TRBD2 (7 bases). Germline V gene data show CDR1 as GTSNPN and CDR2 as SVGIG (reference sequence). The CDR3 is made up of 14 amino acids. Trimming pared 3 bases from V and 6 bases from J, leaving 18 bases between. CDR3 nucleotide sequence: TGTGCCTGGAGCCCCGGGGGGCGAGGTGTCGAGCAGTACTTC. Amino acids: CAWSPGGRGVEQYF. The whole variable domain, filled in from reference TRBV30 and TRBJ2-7, reads SQTIHQWPATLVQPVGSPLSLECTVEGTSNPNLYWYRQAAGRGLQLLFYSVGIGQISSEVPQNLSASRPQDRQFILSSKKLLLSDSGFYLCAWSPGGRGVEQYFGPGTRLTVT.

This chain joins TRBV7-2 and TRBJ1-4, with TRBD1 matching over 7 bases. The CDR3 consists of 14 residues. After removal of 1 base from V and 7 bases from J, the junction contained 3 bases not matched to a gene. Per the germline V gene, CDR1 is SGHTA and CDR2 is FQGNSA. CDR3: CASSLDRGREKLFF. In DNA form, the CDR3 reads TGTGCCAGCAGCTTAGACAGGGGTCGTGAAAAACTGTTTTTT.

The V and J genes are TRBV6-4 and TRBJ1-5; 8 bases fit TRBD1. In germline, CDR1 is MRHNA, CDR2 SNTAGT. This CDR3 is 16 amino acids long. Trimming removed 6 bases from V and 6 bases from J; junction bases left unmatched: 13. The CDR3 sequence is CASRSTGTGGRQPQHF. CDR3 in DNA: TGTGCCAGCAGGTCTACCGGGACAGGTGGGCGTCAGCCCCAGCATTTT.

The chain joins TRBV10-3 to TRBJ2-3, with 8 bases fitting TRBD2. The CDR3 totals 14 residues. Trimming cost V 5 bases and J 2 bases; bases outside gene matches: 3. Germline V gene sequence: CDR1 ENHRY, CDR2 SYGVKD. CDR3 DNA: TGTGCCATCAGTACTAGCGGATCCACAGATACGCAGTATTTT. It codes for CAISTSGSTDTQYF.

This clone was picked up a small number of times. This chain uses TRBV7-9 with TRBJ1-6; D uncertain. V lost 11 bases and J 7 bases, leaving 9 bases between the germline ends. Germline V gene lookup returns CDR1 SEHNR and CDR2 FQNEAQ (reference sequence). There are 11 residues in the CDR3. The CDR3 region has the DNA TGTGCCTCAAACGGGAATTCACCCCTCCACTTT. Its protein product is CASNGNSPLHF.

The chain links TRBV6-1 to TRBJ1-6, with TRBD1 as a possible D gene (6 bases). This CDR3 contains 15 residues. Trimming stripped 6 bases from V and 9 bases from J, with 18 bases between. CDR1 and CDR2 from the germline V gene are MNHNS and SASEGT. CDR3 DNA sequence: TGTGCCAGCAGCGATGGGGCAACCAGGGGTTCACCCCTCCACTTT. It is translated as CASSDGATRGSPLHF.

The sample holds one count of this clone. The chain joins TRBV23-1 to TRBJ1-4, with TRBD1 matching 9 bases. TRBV23-1 is an ORF; its function is uncertain. The CDR3 runs 15 residues. J was trimmed by 7 bases and V by 2 bases; bases with no gene match: 5. The CDR3 nucleotides read TGCGCCAGCAGTCAACCCGGGACAGGGCGTGAAAAACTGTTTTTT. This gives the protein CASSQPGTGREKLFF.

The chain links TRBV7-8 to TRBJ2-7, with 12 bases lining up with TRBD2. V was pared by 1 base and J by 4 bases, with 14 bases of the junction left unmatched. The germline V gene has CDR1 SGHVS and CDR2 FQNEAQ. The CDR3 length is 19 residues. The DNA of the CDR3 is TGTGCCAGCAGCTTAGTGGGTGCTAGCGGGGGGGTAATGAGTTACGAGCAGTACTTC. Translating gives CASSLVGASGGVMSYEQYF.

The chain is built from TRBV6-1 and TRBJ2-7; TRBD2 aligns across 7 bases. The germline CDR1 and CDR2 sequences are MNHNS and SASEGT. The V segment lost 6 bases and the J segment 0 bases; nucleotides outside the gene matches: 5. This CDR3 region has 14 residues. The CDR3 protein is CASSPGLLSYEQYF. The CDR3 nucleotides read TGTGCCAGCAGCCCGGGACTACTCTCCTACGAGCAGTACTTC.

The V call is TRBV19, the J call TRBJ2-1; 7 bases match TRBD1. CDR3 length: 15 amino acids. Germline trimming cut 1 base from V and 4 bases from J; bases unmatched to any gene: 4. Germline values: CDR1 LNHDA, CDR2 SQIVND (reference sequence). The CDR3 region is CASSIVNRGYNEQFF. The CDR3 DNA reads as TGTGCCAGTAGTATAGTAAACAGGGGATACAATGAGCAGTTCTTC.

The chain joins TRBV5-1 to TRBJ1-6; TRBD1 matches at 7 bases. The CDR3 runs to 16 residues. Per the germline V gene, CDR1 is SGHRS and CDR2 is YFSETQ. Trimming at V came to 3 bases and at J to 9 bases, leaving 12 bases not matched to a gene. Here the CDR3 reads CASSYTMTGSGSPLHF. CDR3 nucleotide sequence: TGCGCCAGCAGCTACACAATGACAGGGTCGGGTTCACCCCTCCACTTT. Based on the CDR3 plus reference TRBV5-1 and TRBJ1-6, the full variable domain is KAGVTQTPRYLIKTRGQQVTLSCSPISGHRSVSWYQQTPGQGLQFLFEYFSETQRNKGNFPGRFSGRQFSNSRSEMNVSTLELGDSALYLCASSYTMTGSGSPLHFGNGTRLTVT.

This clone was detected once. This chain connects TRBV7-8 to TRBJ1-2; D perhaps matches TRBD1 (5 bases). The ends were cut back, 2 bases at V and 4 bases at J, with 14 bases in the middle. The CDR3 has 15 residues. Germline lookup yields CDR1 SGHVS and CDR2 FQNEAQ. CDR3 sequence reads: CASSLLMGGIYGYTF. CDR3 nucleotide sequence: TGTGCCAGCAGCTTATTAATGGGGGGGATCTATGGCTACACCTTC. Combining the CDR3 with reference TRBV7-8 and TRBJ1-2 gives the whole variable domain GAGVSQSPRYKVAKRGQDVALRCDPISGHVSLFWYQQALGQGPEFLTYFQNEAQLDKSGLPSDRFFAERPEGSVSTLKIQRTQQEDSAVYLCASSLLMGGIYGYTFGSGTRLTVV.